Sequencing of this TCR beta chain was carried out in a study of blood T cell repertoires in COVID-19 (dated by TCRdb to 2020 to 2021). With regard to the full study: Samples covering the acute and convalescent phases of COVID-19 were provided by collaborators in the United States, Italy and Spain. Where available, HLA class I and class II types were taken from metadata supplied by the sample provider and were not determined by assay-based typing. The sample metadata nearly always contained a de-identified subject ID, COVID-19 status, age in years and sex. Samples came from the ongoing ImmuneRACE study (first 160 participants) plus 1,254 subjects from 6 global collaborators. The repertoires were released in a freely available public database intended as a resource for research on the immune response to SARS-CoV-2. Deeply sampled blood TCRbeta repertoires from subjects exposed to, actively infected with, or recovered from COVID-19 were included in the dataset. The material from the prospective study consisted of cDNA or gDNA derived from T cells, B-cell-depleted T cells, or PBMCs. What the work shows at the level of the full study, not this receptor alone: How much clinical and demographic metadata was included differed by source and by participant, and the metadata was provided uncurated.

Inclusive of the bounding cysteine and phenylalanine, the CDR3 is 22 residues long. Of the read, only the CDR3 DNA is kept; its 66 bases are in frame from base 1. The CDR1 and CDR2 encoded by the germline V gene (reference sequence) are LNHDA and SQIVND. The V end gives up 4 bases and the J end 5 bases, leaving 30 bases in the junction not matched to a gene. The immunoSEQ Assay, a bias-controlled multiplex PCR, was used to amplify TCRbeta CDR3 regions from genomic DNA. The study's own analysis went as follows. Nucleated cell counts per sample were estimated from amplification of reference gene primers within the assay. To quantify the absolute abundance of each unique TCRbeta CDR3 rearrangement, sequence reads were collapsed and filtered. For each sample, productive Simpson clonality was calculated by taking the square root of Simpson's diversity index across productive rearrangements. TCRdb obtained this table from immuneACCESS and retained in-frame rearrangements with V and J assigned. These tables miss some clones; where compared with another copy, unresolved V genes account for less than half of the shortfall, and the remainder is unexplained. V, J and clone size are taken as reported in that table, and D and trimming were inferred from the DNA itself. In this sample the table shows 63,000 or so clones, about 88% of which occur a single time. Of the sample, 9% to 15% is held by the ten largest clones.

Collaborating institutions collected whole blood in K2EDTA tubes following their own protocols. For TCRbeta analysis, collaborators shipped samples in one of three forms: frozen whole blood, isolated PBMCs, or DNA extracted from either of those sample types. This clone is identified as medium-sized (0.01 to 0.1%). Its antigen is unknown. Base quality data are lacking; no much larger clone is found one base away. The rearrangement joined TRBV19 to TRBJ2-7, and 9 junction bases match TRBD1. Sequencing input: peripheral blood. The receptor was isolated from a human donor in a cohort sampled during active COVID-19. The encoded CDR3 is CASSTASKPGQGMRIRSDEQYF. The nucleotides are TGTGCCAGTAGTACAGCGAGTAAACCGGGACAGGGAATGAGAATTCGTTCGGACGAGCAGTACTTC.